This TCR beta chain stems from a study of Ad26.COV2.S vaccination and SARS-CoV-2 variants. About this clone itself: Antigen unknown.

Using immunoSEQ multiplex PCR, the repertoire was profiled, and TCRdb retains in-frame clones only, with some absent. The repertoire holds around 86,000 clones, more than 70% seen once, with approximately 15% in the top ten. Overall study findings and caveats: Vaccine recipients and placebo recipients showed similar non-spike TCR breadth. Vaccinees showed greater spike-specific TCR breadth than placebo recipients. Following vaccination, spike-specific CD8+ and CD4+ T cell responses reportedly exhibited substantial breadth. Analyses of TCR breadth and depth may have underestimated total T cell responses.

V lost 4 bases and J 0 bases, leaving 9 bases between the germline ends. Germline V gene data show CDR1 as SGHRS and CDR2 as YFSETQ. The CDR3 has 14 residues. The sequence was obtained from a human donor who had recovered from COVID-19. Sequences were derived from peripheral blood, sampled after recovery from COVID-19. The chain is built from TRBV5-1 and TRBJ2-3; possible D gene TRBD2, 6 bases. This CDR3 is CASSRGVSTDTQYF. CDR3 nucleotides: TGCGCCAGCAGCCGCGGGGTTAGCACAGATACGCAGTATTTT.